One TCR beta chain is described in this entry. The germline CDR1 and CDR2 sequences are MGHRA and YSYEKL. The CDR3 contains 16 residues. The J segment lost 1 base and the V segment lost 2 bases, leaving 7 bases of the junction unmatched. TCRdb's table, derived via immunoSEQ multiplex PCR, lists solely in-frame clones and lacks some. Of over 200,000 clones listed, roughly 84% are singletons. These data are taken from a study of blood T cell repertoires in COVID-19. Study details: Sites across the United States, Italy and Spain contributed samples from acute and convalescent COVID-19.

The chain combines TRBV4-1 with TRBJ1-1, with TRBD1 matching 7 bases. The sequencing input was peripheral blood. The receptor was derived from a woman older than 75 with active or convalescent COVID-19. In DNA form, the CDR3 reads TGCGCCAGCAGCCAATCCCGGGACAGATCGAACACTGAAGCTTTCTTT. Translating gives CASSQSRDRSNTEAFF.